One sample yielded the 22 T cell receptor beta chains listed below, sequenced in a study of patients and donors after allogeneic stem cell transplantation (dated by TCRdb to about 2020). The library relied on RT-PCR. Instrument on record: NextSeq 550. TCRdb reworked the public reads: Q25 trimming with fastp, MiXCR clone assembly, productive beta chains retained. Duplicate CDR3 protein sequences are folded into a single record with the most common DNA and genes. In this sample the table shows about 100,000 distinct CDR3 sequences, approximately 40% of which occur a single time. The ten largest make up 27% of the sample. The sequenced sample consisted of blood, either unsorted or a sorted T cell fraction (not recorded which). These receptors all come from a human donor who was either an allogeneic HSCT recipient or a stem cell or donor lymphocyte infusion donor (not recorded which). It is not recorded whose cells these are; they may come from a transplant donor.

This rearrangement joins TRBV7-9 to TRBJ1-2; weak D call: TRBD1 (6 bases). Germline CDR1 reads SEHNR; CDR2 reads FQNEAQ (reference sequence). Between the trimmed V and J ends, which lost 1 base and 2 bases, there was a span of 23 bases. The CDR3 contains 19 residues. Here the CDR3 reads CASSLGRPPGHRPNYGYTF. CDR3 DNA: TGTGCCAGCAGCTTAGGAAGACCACCGGGACACCGACCGAACTATGGCTACACCTTC.

The chain combines TRBV7-2 with TRBJ1-5, with TRBD1 matching over 10 bases. The germline gives CDR1 SGHTA, CDR2 FQGNSA. V was pared by 5 bases and J by 3 bases, with 4 bases of the junction left unmatched. The CDR3 extends over 15 amino acids. This chain's CDR3 is CASSTGTGANQPQHF. The CDR3 DNA reads TGTGCCAGCAGCACCGGGACAGGGGCCAATCAGCCCCAGCATTTT.

The sample holds a few counts of this clonotype. V usage is TRBV7-2 and J usage is TRBJ1-1, with D tentatively TRBD1 (5 bases). Germline V gives CDR1 SGHTA, CDR2 FQGNSA. Trimming stripped 3 bases from V and 5 bases from J, with 7 bases between. This CDR3 contains 12 residues. The CDR3 region is CASSFRVTEAFF. In DNA form, the CDR3 reads TGTGCCAGCAGCTTCAGGGTGACTGAAGCTTTCTTT.

J is TRBJ1-6 and V is TRBV15; D gene unclear. V lost 4 bases and J 4 bases, leaving 5 bases between the germline ends. Germline lookup yields CDR1 LNHNV and CDR2 YYDKDF (reference sequence). CDR3 size: 13 residues. The CDR3 nucleotides read TGTGCCACCAGCACACAATATAATTCACCCCTCCACTTT. Protein product: CATSTQYNSPLHF.

This clonotype showed up just a few times. J is TRBJ1-2 and V is TRBV20-1, with TRBD1 as a possible D gene (5 bases). The V gene's germline CDR1 is DFQATT and CDR2 SNEGSKA (reference sequence). The CDR3 is 13 residues long. V lost 7 bases to trimming and J lost 8 bases, with 20 bases between them. Here the CDR3 reads CSVSWGGLKGYTF. In DNA, the CDR3 is TGCAGTGTCTCCTGGGGGGGATTGAAGGGCTACACCTTC.

The V and J genes are TRBV7-9 and TRBJ2-7; the D gene could be TRBD1 or TRBD2 (5 bases each). V was trimmed by 7 bases and J by 6 bases, leaving 19 bases between them. The CDR3 runs to 14 residues. The germline V gene encodes CDR1 SEHNR and CDR2 FQNEAQ (reference sequence). The CDR3 spells CASTRGAPMAEQYF. CDR3 coding DNA: TGTGCCAGCACCCGAGGGGCGCCCATGGCCGAGCAGTACTTC.

This clonotype was seen only a few times. J is TRBJ2-7 and V is TRBV29-1; possibly TRBD1 for D (5 bases). Germline V gene lookup returns CDR1 SQVTM and CDR2 ANQGSEA. The CDR3 is 13 residues long. Trimming pared 1 base from V and 2 bases from J, leaving 9 bases between. CDR3 protein: CSVEGGQTYEQYF. In DNA, the CDR3 is TGCAGCGTTGAAGGCGGACAAACCTACGAGCAGTACTTC.

CDR3 sequence (DNA): TGCAGTGCTAGAGGGGGGCGCGGGTACGAGCAGTACTTC. Its translation: CSARGGRGYEQYF. The chain joins TRBV20-1 to TRBJ2-7; a weak D match, TRBD1 (6 bases). CDR3 length: 13 residues. Germline V lookup: CDR1 DFQATT, CDR2 SNEGSKA (reference sequence). V lost 1 base to trimming and J lost 4 bases, with 11 bases between them.

This clonotype has only a few counts. This rearrangement joins TRBV20-1 to TRBJ1-6; D unresolved. The V end was cut by 0 bases, the J end by 7 bases, with 10 bases between. Germline V gives CDR1 DFQATT, CDR2 SNEGSKA (reference sequence). The CDR3 is made up of 14 amino acids. The CDR3 region is CSARDRQINSPLHF. In DNA, the CDR3 is TGCAGTGCTAGAGATCGACAAATAAATTCACCCCTCCACTTT.

This clonotype has more than one count but fewer than ten. The V call is TRBV7-2, the J call TRBJ1-3; 7 bases align to TRBD1. Germline CDR1 reads SGHTA; CDR2 reads FQGNSA. CDR3 length: 14 residues. After removal of 4 bases from V and 7 bases from J, the junction contained 7 bases not matched to a gene. Written as DNA, the CDR3 is TGTGCCAGCAGCTCGCCGGGACAGAGGAACACCATATATTTT. Encoded protein: CASSSPGQRNTIYF.

This clonotype appeared a single time. The rearrangement joins TRBV7-7 to TRBJ2-1; D gene uncertain. The germline V gene encodes CDR1 SSHAT and CDR2 FNYEAQ (reference sequence). The CDR3 extends over 11 amino acids. CDR3 in DNA: TGTGCTAGCCTTCCTAGCAATGAGCAGTTCTTC. Translating it yields CASLPSNEQFF.

This clonotype was observed a handful of times. The genes are TRBV12-3 or TRBV12-4 and TRBJ1-1; D is uncertain. The CDR3 runs 14 residues. The V end lost 6 bases, the J end lost 1 base, and 12 bases lay between the germline ends. CDR3 bases: TGTGCCAGCAGCCCCCCACCGACGAACACTGAAGCTTTCTTT. It translates to CASSPPPTNTEAFF.

This clonotype was recorded a few times. The chain recombines TRBV10-3 with TRBJ1-1; TRBD1 matches at 7 bases. This CDR3 contains 12 residues. Germline V gene data show CDR1 as ENHRY and CDR2 as SYGVKD. V shed 8 bases and J 5 bases; nucleotides not matched to a gene: 5. CDR3 bases: TGTGCCATCGGCACAGGGGTAACTGAAGCTTTCTTT. This gives the protein CAIGTGVTEAFF.

This CDR3 reads CASSRLGGSRAPSYYGYTF. CDR3 DNA sequence: TGTGCCAGCAGCAGACTTGGGGGGAGCAGGGCCCCCTCGTACTATGGCTACACCTTC. The chain links TRBV7-9 to TRBJ1-2; TRBD1 is a possible D gene (5 bases). The CDR3 extends over 19 amino acids. V was pared by 5 bases and J by 3 bases, with 28 bases between. Germline V gene sequence: CDR1 SEHNR, CDR2 FQNEAQ (reference sequence). The complete variable domain, with remaining parts taken from reference TRBV7-9 and TRBJ1-2, reads DTGVSQNPRHKITKRGQNVTFRCDPISEHNRLYWYRQTLGQGPEFLTYFQNEAQLEKSRLLSDRFSAERPKGSFSTLEIQRTEQGDSAMYLCASSRLGGSRAPSYYGYTFGSGTRLTVV.

This chain uses TRBV7-2 with TRBJ2-5, with TRBD1 identical over 8 bases. This CDR3 has 14 amino acids. V lost 5 bases and J lost 2; bases outside the gene matches: 4. CDR1 and CDR2 (germline): SGHTA, FQGNSA. CDR3 DNA sequence: TGTGCCAGCAGCGGACGACAGGGGCAAGAGACCCAGTACTTC. It encodes CASSGRQGQETQYF.

V and J are TRBV11-1 and TRBJ2-2; D possibly corresponds to TRBD1 (5 bases). The CDR3 extends over 14 amino acids. Trimming shortened V by 2 bases and J by 5 bases, and 9 bases separated the two germline ends. Germline V gives CDR1 SGHAT, CDR2 FQDESV (reference sequence). The CDR3 region has the DNA TGTGCCAGCAGCTTACTCCAGGGTACCGGGGAGCTGTTTTTT. Encoded protein: CASSLLQGTGELFF.

This clonotype was counted between two and nine times. V is TRBV11-3 and J is TRBJ1-4; TRBD1 agrees at 7 bases. The CDR3 covers 17 residues. J gave up 2 bases and V 1 base, and 7 bases lay outside the gene matches. Germline CDR1 is SGHNT and CDR2 is YENEEA. Here the CDR3 reads CASSLGPRGPTNEKLFF. CDR3 in DNA: TGTGCCAGCAGCTTAGGACCAAGGGGGCCTACTAATGAAAAACTGTTTTTT.

The V call is TRBV12-3 or TRBV12-4, the J call TRBJ1-2; D unclear. The CDR3 length is 13 residues. The germline V and J ends were trimmed by 3 bases and 6 bases, with 11 bases remaining between them. The CDR3 DNA reads TGTGCCAGCAGTTTTGCTTATGAGGATGGCTACACCTTC. Amino acid sequence: CASSFAYEDGYTF.

Only a few counts were recorded for this clonotype. This chain connects TRBV2 to TRBJ1-5; D gene ambiguous. From germline, CDR1 is SNHLY and CDR2 FYNNEI. The V end was cut by 4 bases, the J end by 0 bases, with 4 bases between. The CDR3 sequence is 13 residues long. The CDR3 protein is CASSVSSNQPQHF. The CDR3 DNA reads as TGTGCCAGCAGTGTTAGTAGCAATCAGCCCCAGCATTTT.

This chain uses TRBV29-1 with TRBJ2-7, with unresolved D. CDR1 is SQVTM, CDR2 ANQGSEA, per germline. With 4 bases removed from V and 1 base from J, the gap between germline ends came to 14 bases. This CDR3 spans 14 amino acids. CDR3 sequence (DNA): TGCAGCGTTGTCGTTGGGATAGGATCCTACGAGCAGTACTTC. Its translation is CSVVVGIGSYEQYF.

The chain recombines TRBV7-9 with TRBJ1-2; 9 bases align to TRBD1. V shed 0 bases, J shed 3 bases, and the junction held 5 bases outside the gene matches. This CDR3 is built from 16 residues. Per germline, CDR1 SEHNR and CDR2 FQNEAQ (reference sequence). This CDR3 reads CASSLARDRVDYGYTF. CDR3 nucleotide sequence: TGTGCCAGCAGCTTAGCCCGGGACAGGGTTGACTATGGCTACACCTTC.

V gene TRBV20-1 combines with J gene TRBJ1-1; D not resolved. Germline lookup yields CDR1 DFQATT and CDR2 SNEGSKA (reference sequence). Trimming cost V 6 bases and J 4 bases, with 18 bases left between them. The CDR3 has 14 residues. This CDR3 reads CSATVRASGTEAFF. CDR3 DNA sequence: TGCAGTGCCACAGTTCGGGCGTCGGGCACTGAAGCTTTCTTT.